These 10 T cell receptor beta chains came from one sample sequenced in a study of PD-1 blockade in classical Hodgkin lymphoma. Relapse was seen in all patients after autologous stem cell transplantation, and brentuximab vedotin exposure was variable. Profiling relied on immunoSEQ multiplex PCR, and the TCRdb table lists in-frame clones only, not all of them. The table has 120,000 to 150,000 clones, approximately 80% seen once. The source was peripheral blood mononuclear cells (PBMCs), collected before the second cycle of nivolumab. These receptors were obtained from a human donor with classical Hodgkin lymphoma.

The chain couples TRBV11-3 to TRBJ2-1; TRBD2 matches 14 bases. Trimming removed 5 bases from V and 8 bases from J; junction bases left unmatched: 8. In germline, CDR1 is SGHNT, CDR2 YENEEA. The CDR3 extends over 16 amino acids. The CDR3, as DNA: TGTGCCAGCAGCCCCGGACTAGCGGGAGGAGGGGATGAGCAGTTCTTC. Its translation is CASSPGLAGGGDEQFF.

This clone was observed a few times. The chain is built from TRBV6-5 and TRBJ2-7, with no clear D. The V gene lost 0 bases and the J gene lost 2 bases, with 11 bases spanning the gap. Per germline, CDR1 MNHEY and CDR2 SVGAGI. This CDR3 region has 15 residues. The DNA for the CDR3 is TGTGCCAGCAGTTACTCGACTTATTCCACCTACGAGCAGTACTTC. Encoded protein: CASSYSTYSTYEQYF.

As DNA, the CDR3 is TGTGCCAGCAGTTTATTTGTAACTAGCGGACTCACAGATACGCAGTATTTT. It translates to CASSLFVTSGLTDTQYF. The chain uses TRBV27 and TRBJ2-3; 8 nucleotides match TRBD2. V gave up 1 base and J gave up 2 bases; unmatched junction bases: 8. The CDR3 is 17 amino acids. Per germline, CDR1 MNHEY and CDR2 SMNVEV (reference sequence).

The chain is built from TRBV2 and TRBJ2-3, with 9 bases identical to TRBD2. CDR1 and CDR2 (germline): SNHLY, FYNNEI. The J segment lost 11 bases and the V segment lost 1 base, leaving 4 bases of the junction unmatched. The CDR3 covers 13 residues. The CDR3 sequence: CASSEERGEGQYF. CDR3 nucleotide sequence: TGTGCCAGCAGTGAAGAGCGGGGGGAGGGGCAGTATTTT.

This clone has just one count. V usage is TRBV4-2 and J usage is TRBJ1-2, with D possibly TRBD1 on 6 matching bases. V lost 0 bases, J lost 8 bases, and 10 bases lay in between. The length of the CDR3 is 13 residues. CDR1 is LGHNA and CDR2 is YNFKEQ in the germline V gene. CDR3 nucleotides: TGTGCCAGCAGCCAAGATCAGGGGCTGGGCTACACCTTC. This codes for CASSQDQGLGYTF.

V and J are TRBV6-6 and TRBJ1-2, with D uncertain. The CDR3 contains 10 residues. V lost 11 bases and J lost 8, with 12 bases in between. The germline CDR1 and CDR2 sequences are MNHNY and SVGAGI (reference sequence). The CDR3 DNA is TGTGCCGCCTCCTCGGGGGGCTACACCTTC. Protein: CAASSGGYTF.

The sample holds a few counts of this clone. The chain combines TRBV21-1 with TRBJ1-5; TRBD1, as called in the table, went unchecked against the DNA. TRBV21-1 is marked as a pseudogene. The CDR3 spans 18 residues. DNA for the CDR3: TGTGCCAGCATCTTTAGGGACAGGGAACTTGAGGGCAATCAGCCCCAGCATTTT. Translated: CASIFRDRELEGNQPQHF.

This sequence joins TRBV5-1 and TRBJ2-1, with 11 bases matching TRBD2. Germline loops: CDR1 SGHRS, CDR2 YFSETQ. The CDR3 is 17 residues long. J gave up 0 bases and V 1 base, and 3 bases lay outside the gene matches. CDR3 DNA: TGCGCCAGCAGCTTGTTAGCGGGAGGGCCCTCCTACAATGAGCAGTTCTTC. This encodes CASSLLAGGPSYNEQFF.

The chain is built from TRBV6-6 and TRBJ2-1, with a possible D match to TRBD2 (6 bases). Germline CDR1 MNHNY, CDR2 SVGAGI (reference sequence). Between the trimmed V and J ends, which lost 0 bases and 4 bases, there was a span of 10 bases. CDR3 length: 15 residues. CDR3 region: CASSYSGGAYNEQFF. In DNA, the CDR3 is TGTGCCAGCAGTTACTCAGGCGGGGCTTACAATGAGCAGTTCTTC.

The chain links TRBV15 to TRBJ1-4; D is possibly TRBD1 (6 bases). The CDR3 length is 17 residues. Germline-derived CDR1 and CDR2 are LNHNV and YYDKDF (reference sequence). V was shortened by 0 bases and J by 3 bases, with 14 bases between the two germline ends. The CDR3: CATSRDNWGAANEKLFF. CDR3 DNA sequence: TGTGCCACCAGCAGAGATAATTGGGGGGCGGCTAATGAAAAACTGTTTTTT.